The clone carrying this T cell receptor (beta chain) came up a few times. No antigen is known for it. Individual cDNA molecules were tagged with unique molecular identifiers. TCRdb re-called the 5' RACE reads through MiXCR, storing one row per CDR3 protein. This table holds under 85,000 distinct CDR3 sequences, 5% found once. The sample belongs to a study of early T cells in non-severe SARS-CoV-2 infection. Study information: Sequencing of unsorted whole blood was done on bulk RNA, leaving chains unpaired. Overall study results and limits: The VDJdb matching leaned toward anti-spike CD8 responses and overlooked private and CD4 specificities.

This CDR3 is 14 amino acids long. With V trimmed by 4 bases and J by 9 bases, 8 bases remained unmatched. From germline, CDR1 is SGHNT and CDR2 YENEEA. V gene TRBV11-3 combines with J gene TRBJ2-1, with 8 bases identical to TRBD2. The sequencing here drew on whole blood, taken at baseline. The sequence came from an adult who was a healthcare worker with PCR-confirmed SARS-CoV-2 infection or an uninfected control (not recorded which). The CDR3 region has the DNA TGTGCCAGCAGCTCGGGACTAGAAGGGGTTGAGCAGTTCTTC. It specifies CASSSGLEGVEQFF. Looking up the rest from reference TRBV11-3 and TRBJ2-1 gives the full variable domain: EAGVVQSPRYKIIEKKQPVAFWCNPISGHNTLYWYLQNLGQGPELLIRYENEEAVDDSQLPKDRFSAERLKGVDSTLKIQPAELGDSAVYLCASSSGLEGVEQFFGPGTRLTVL.